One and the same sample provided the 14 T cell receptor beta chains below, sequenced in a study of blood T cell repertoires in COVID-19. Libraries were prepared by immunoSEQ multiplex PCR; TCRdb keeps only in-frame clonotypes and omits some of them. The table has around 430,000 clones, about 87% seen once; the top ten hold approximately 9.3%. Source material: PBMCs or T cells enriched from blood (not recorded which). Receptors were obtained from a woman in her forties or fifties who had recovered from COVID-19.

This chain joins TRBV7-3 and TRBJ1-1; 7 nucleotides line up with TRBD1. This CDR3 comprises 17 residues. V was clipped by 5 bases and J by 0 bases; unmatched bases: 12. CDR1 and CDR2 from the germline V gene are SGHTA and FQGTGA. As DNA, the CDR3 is TGTGCCAGCAGCGCCACGGGACAGCGAATCATGAACACTGAAGCTTTCTTT. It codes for CASSATGQRIMNTEAFF.

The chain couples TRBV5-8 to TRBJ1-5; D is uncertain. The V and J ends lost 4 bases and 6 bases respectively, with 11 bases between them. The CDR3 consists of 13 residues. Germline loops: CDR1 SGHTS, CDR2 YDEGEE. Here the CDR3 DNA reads TGTGCCAGCAGCAGTACTCGAATTCAGCCCCAGCATTTT. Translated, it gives CASSSTRIQPQHF.

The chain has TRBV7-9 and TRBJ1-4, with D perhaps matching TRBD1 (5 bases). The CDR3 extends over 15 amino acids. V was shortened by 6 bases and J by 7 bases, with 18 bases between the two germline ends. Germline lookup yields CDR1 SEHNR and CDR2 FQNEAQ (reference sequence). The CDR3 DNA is TGTGCCAGCAGGGGAGGTTGGCAGGGAGGTGAAAAACTGTTTTTT. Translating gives CASRGGWQGGEKLFF.

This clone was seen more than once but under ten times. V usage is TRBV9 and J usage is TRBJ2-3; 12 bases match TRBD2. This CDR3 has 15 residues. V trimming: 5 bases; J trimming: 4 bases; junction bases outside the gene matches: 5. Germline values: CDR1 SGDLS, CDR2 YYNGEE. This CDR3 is CASSERLAGADTQYF. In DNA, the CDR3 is TGTGCCAGCAGTGAGAGACTAGCGGGGGCAGATACGCAGTATTTT. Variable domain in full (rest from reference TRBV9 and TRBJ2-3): DSGVTQTPKHLITATGQRVTLRCSPRSGDLSVYWYQQSLDQGLQFLIQYYNGEERAKGNILERFSAQQFPDLHSELNLSSLELGDSALYFCASSERLAGADTQYFGPGTRLTVL.

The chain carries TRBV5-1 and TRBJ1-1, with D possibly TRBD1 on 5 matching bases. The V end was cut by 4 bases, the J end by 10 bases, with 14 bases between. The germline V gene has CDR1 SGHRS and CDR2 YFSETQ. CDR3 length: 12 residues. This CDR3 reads CASSQSGGGAFF. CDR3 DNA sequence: TGCGCCAGCAGCCAATCGGGGGGTGGAGCTTTCTTT.

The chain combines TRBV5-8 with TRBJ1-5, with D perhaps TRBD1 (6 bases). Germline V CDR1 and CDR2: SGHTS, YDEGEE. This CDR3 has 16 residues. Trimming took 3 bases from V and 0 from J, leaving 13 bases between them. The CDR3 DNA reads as TGTGCCAGCAGCTCCCTGACAGGACTTAGCAATCAGCCCCAGCATTTT. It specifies CASSSLTGLSNQPQHF.

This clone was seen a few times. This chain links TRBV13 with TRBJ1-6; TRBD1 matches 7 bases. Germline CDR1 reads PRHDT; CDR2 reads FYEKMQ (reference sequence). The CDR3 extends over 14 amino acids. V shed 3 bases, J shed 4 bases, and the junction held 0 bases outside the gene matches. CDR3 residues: CASSLGQYNSPLHF. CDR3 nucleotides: TGTGCCAGCAGCTTGGGACAGTATAATTCACCCCTCCACTTT.

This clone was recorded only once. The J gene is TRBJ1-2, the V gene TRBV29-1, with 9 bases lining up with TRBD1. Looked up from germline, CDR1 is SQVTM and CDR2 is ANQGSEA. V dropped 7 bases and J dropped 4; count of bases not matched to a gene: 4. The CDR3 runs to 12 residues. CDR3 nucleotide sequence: TGCAGCGCTGAGGACAGGGGCTATGGCTACACCTTC. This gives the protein CSAEDRGYGYTF.

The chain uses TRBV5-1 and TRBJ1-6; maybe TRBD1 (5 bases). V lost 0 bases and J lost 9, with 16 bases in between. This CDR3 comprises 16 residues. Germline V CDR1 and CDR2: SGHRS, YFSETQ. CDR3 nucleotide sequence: TGCGCCAGCAGCTTGGCCCCAGACAGCGCGCGTTCACCCCTCCACTTT. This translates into CASSLAPDSARSPLHF.

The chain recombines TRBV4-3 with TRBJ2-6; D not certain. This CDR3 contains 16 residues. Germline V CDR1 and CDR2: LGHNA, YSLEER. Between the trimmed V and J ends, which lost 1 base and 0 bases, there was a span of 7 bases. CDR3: CASSQGISSGANVLTF. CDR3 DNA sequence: TGCGCCAGCAGCCAAGGTATCAGCTCTGGGGCCAACGTCCTGACTTTC.

CDR3 region: CASSPGGTGGNTIYF. CDR3 DNA: TGTGCCAGCAGCCCAGGTGGGACAGGAGGAAACACCATATATTTT. The rearrangement links TRBV7-9 to TRBJ1-3; 8 bases line up with TRBD1. The V gene end was trimmed by 5 bases and the J gene end by 4 bases; junction bases not matched to a gene: 7. The CDR3 is made up of 15 amino acids. CDR1 and CDR2 (germline): SEHNR, FQNEAQ (reference sequence).

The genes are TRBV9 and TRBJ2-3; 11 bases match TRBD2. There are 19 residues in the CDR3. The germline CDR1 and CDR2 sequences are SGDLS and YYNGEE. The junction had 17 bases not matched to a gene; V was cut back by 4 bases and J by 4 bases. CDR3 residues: CASSPSLLRGLAGSDTQYF. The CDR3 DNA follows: TGTGCCAGCAGCCCCTCTTTGTTGAGAGGACTAGCGGGCTCAGATACGCAGTATTTT.

The CDR3 protein is CASQFGNTEAFF. The CDR3, as DNA: TGTGCCAGTCAATTCGGGAACACTGAAGCTTTCTTT. This chain connects TRBV6-5 to TRBJ1-1, with unresolved D. The CDR3 loop spans 12 amino acids. Germline V gene sequence: CDR1 MNHEY, CDR2 SVGAGI. Trimming removed 9 bases at V and 1 base at J, with 9 bases between.

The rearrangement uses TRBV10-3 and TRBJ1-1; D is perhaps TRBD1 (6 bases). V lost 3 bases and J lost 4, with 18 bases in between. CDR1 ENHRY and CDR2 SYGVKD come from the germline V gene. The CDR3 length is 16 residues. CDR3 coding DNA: TGTGCCATCAGTGAAGGCAGGGGTGCGTTTGGCACTGAAGCTTTCTTT. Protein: CAISEGRGAFGTEAFF.